This entry lists 2 T cell receptor beta chains sequenced from one sample in a study of T-cell reconstitution after alpha-beta-depleted transplantation in children. TCRbeta library construction was performed incorporating unique molecular identifiers. TCRdb re-derived calls from the PCR reads in MiXCR, one entry per CDR3 protein. The sample contains around 200,000 distinct CDR3 sequences, roughly 7.5% of which appear only once. The input for sequencing was PBMCs from the stem cell graft donor, taken from the stem cell graft. These TCRs come from a human donor who donated a stem cell graft to a child with Wiskott-Aldrich syndrome.

This clonotype was counted at least ten times. V and J are TRBV5-1 and TRBJ1-2; 9 nucleotides match TRBD1. The V gene end was trimmed by 3 bases and the J gene end by 13 bases; junction bases not matched to a gene: 4. This CDR3 has 11 residues. CDR1 is SGHRS and CDR2 is YFSETQ in the germline V gene. CDR3 sequence (DNA): TGCGCCAGCAGCTCCGGACAGGGGAGCACCTTC. Amino acids: CASSSGQGSTF.

V gene TRBV30 combines with J gene TRBJ2-7; 9 bases are a match to TRBD1. The CDR3 has 14 amino acids. The J segment lost 3 bases and the V segment lost 2 bases, leaving 5 bases of the junction unmatched. Germline loops: CDR1 GTSNPN, CDR2 SVGIG (reference sequence). The CDR3 loop is CAWSLPGQGYEQYF. In DNA, the CDR3 is TGTGCCTGGAGTTTACCGGGACAGGGCTACGAGCAGTACTTC.